This T cell receptor beta chain comes out of a study of response to subunit inactivated influenza vaccine. CDR1 and CDR2 (germline): SQVTM, ANQGSEA. V shed 7 bases and J 4 bases; nucleotides not matched to a gene: 3. The CDR3 loop spans 12 amino acids. For this clonotype: Antigen unknown.

General observations from the study: There was a suggestion from the authors that each seasonal influenza vaccination recruits few new T cells.

TCRdb processed the RT-PCR reads anew with MiXCR; each CDR3 protein has one entry. The sample consists of fewer than 700,000 distinct CDR3 sequences, 10% to 15% of them appearing once. This chain joins TRBV29-1 and TRBJ2-1; 8 bases agree with TRBD1. This receptor was taken from a man aged 45 to 65 who received an inactivated influenza vaccine. The specimen comprised PBMCs from blood, sampled roughly 47 days after vaccination. The CDR3 sequence is CSERDRYNEQFF. In DNA form, the CDR3 reads TGCAGCGAGAGGGACAGGTACAATGAGCAGTTCTTC.